What follows are 9 T cell receptor beta chains derived from one specimen sequenced in a study of T cell responses to AZD1222 COVID-19 vaccine. Sequenced by immunoSEQ multiplex PCR; TCRdb stores in-frame clones only, minus some. The sample shows about 60,000 clones, around 88% of them seen only once. The input for sequencing was peripheral blood, taken 28 days after the second AZD1222 dose. The receptor source for this set is an adult who received the AZD1222 COVID-19 vaccine.

This sequence joins TRBV27 and TRBJ1-6; D unresolved. This CDR3 has 13 residues. CDR1 MNHEY and CDR2 SMNVEV come from the germline V gene (reference sequence). Trimming pared 2 bases from V and 8 bases from J, leaving 7 bases between. The CDR3 loop reads CASSLQPDSPLHF. The DNA for the CDR3 is TGTGCCAGCAGTTTACAGCCGGATTCACCCCTCCACTTT.

Comment on this clone: One end of the junction fails to match germline, which may point to a read error. The chain combines TRBV11-2 with TRBJ2-5; D may be TRBD2 (6 bases). Germline assignment: CDR1 SGHAT and CDR2 FQNNGV. The length of the CDR3 is 14 residues. CDR3 sequence reads: CASSFRRERRRKDF. The CDR3 nucleotides are TGTGCCAGCAGCTTCCGCCGGGAGCGACGGAGGAAGGACTTC.

This chain connects TRBV24-1 to TRBJ1-2; possibly TRBD1 for D (5 bases). Trimming left V 4 bases short and J 7 bases short, with 12 bases between. This CDR3 spans 13 amino acids. Germline CDR1 and CDR2: KGHDR and SFDVKD. This chain's CDR3 is CATSESGESGYTF. The CDR3 nucleotides read TGTGCCACCAGTGAGTCGGGGGAGAGTGGCTACACCTTC.

The rearrangement links TRBV3-1 (or the pseudogene TRBV3-2) to TRBJ1-2; D unresolved. V dropped 1 base and J dropped 2 bases, with 8 bases sitting between them. CDR1 and CDR2 from the germline V gene are LGHDT and YNNKEL (reference sequence). The CDR3 runs 14 residues. CDR3 residues: CASSQGPTNYGYTF. The CDR3 DNA is TGTGCCAGCAGCCAAGGTCCTACGAACTATGGCTACACCTTC.

The chain recombines TRBV19 with TRBJ1-5; maybe TRBD1 (5 bases). Germline CDR1 is LNHDA and CDR2 is SQIVND (reference sequence). The CDR3 covers 17 residues. The V end was cut by 1 base, the J end by 1 base, with 14 bases between. This CDR3 reads CASSIAQGRESNQPQHF. The DNA for the CDR3 is TGTGCCAGTAGTATAGCCCAGGGACGGGAGAGCAATCAGCCCCAGCATTTT.

Here the CDR3 DNA reads TGTGCCAGCAGTAGGGAGAGGCAGCCCCAGCATTTT. This codes for CASSRERQPQHF. The V and J genes are TRBV7-9 and TRBJ1-5, with no clear D. Between the trimmed V and J ends, which lost 6 bases and 7 bases, there was a span of 10 bases. CDR1 and CDR2 (germline): SEHNR, FQNEAQ (reference sequence). The CDR3 consists of 12 residues.

This clone has only a few counts. V and J are TRBV5-1 and TRBJ2-7, with no clear D. The CDR3 has 12 residues. V was trimmed by 3 bases and J by 3 bases, leaving 7 bases between them. The germline CDR1 and CDR2 sequences are SGHRS and YFSETQ. The CDR3 sequence: CASSWGNYEQYF. The CDR3 bases are TGCGCCAGCAGCTGGGGTAACTACGAGCAGTACTTC.

As DNA, the CDR3 is TGTGCCAGCGGCCCAGGGTTCGGACAGGGCGCCACTGAAGCTTTCTTT. It specifies CASGPGFGQGATEAFF. The chain uses TRBV2 and TRBJ1-1; 8 bases map to TRBD1. CDR1 is SNHLY, CDR2 FYNNEI, per germline. The CDR3 spans 16 residues. V lost 8 bases and J lost 4; bases outside the gene matches: 15.

The chain uses TRBV11-1 and TRBJ2-1; D gene uncertain. Per germline, CDR1 SGHAT and CDR2 FQDESV (reference sequence). The CDR3 spans 14 residues. V dropped 0 bases and J dropped 10 bases, with 13 bases sitting between them. The CDR3 DNA sequence: TGTGCCAGCAGCTTAGCTGTTTTGGGCGAGGAGCAGTTCTTC. Translating gives CASSLAVLGEEQFF.